The subject of this entry is one T cell receptor beta chain. PCR amplification relied on 60 Vbeta primers (plus 13 Jbeta primers). The method was immunoSEQ multiplex PCR; TCRdb's version includes in-frame clones alone and lacks a portion of them. Among around 150,000 clones listed, around 79% were seen once. This CDR3 region has 13 residues. In germline, CDR1 is MDHEN, CDR2 SYDVKM. V lost 5 bases and J lost 2; bases outside the gene matches: 2. These data originate in a study of cytomegalovirus exposure and HLA in healthy donors. Specimen: PBMCs. This sequence joins TRBV28 and TRBJ2-7; 8 bases are shared with TRBD2. The receptor comes from a man under 40 in good health and CMV-seropositive. The CDR3 region has the DNA TGTGCCAGCAGTGGGGGACTAGCCTACGAGCAGTACTTC. It translates to CASSGGLAYEQYF.